This entry lists 32 T cell receptor beta chains sequenced from one sample in a study of blood T cell repertoires in COVID-19. The table came from immunoSEQ multiplex PCR; TCRdb's copy has only in-frame clones and leaves some out. The sample contains 84,000 or so clones, more than 60% of which appear only once. The sequencing sample was made of peripheral blood. These receptors all stem from a human donor in a cohort sampled during active COVID-19.

This sequence joins TRBV28 and TRBJ2-1; TRBD2 matches 10 bases. The CDR3 consists of 15 residues. Germline trimming cut 7 bases from V and 5 bases from J; bases unmatched to any gene: 8. Germline assignment: CDR1 MDHEN and CDR2 SYDVKM. The CDR3 region has the DNA TGTGCCAGCACCGTCAAACTAGCGGGGAACAATGAGCAGTTCTTC. Amino acids: CASTVKLAGNNEQFF.

This sequence joins TRBV11-3 and TRBJ2-6; 9 bases line up with TRBD1. The CDR3 sequence is 19 residues long. Trimming took 5 bases from V and 2 from J; bases not matched to a gene: 13. The germline V gene has CDR1 SGHNT and CDR2 YENEEA. DNA for the CDR3: TGTGCCAGCAGCACCCGACGCGGACAGGGGACGACTGGGGCCAACGTCCTGACTTTC. It yields the protein CASSTRRGQGTTGANVLTF.

This chain links TRBV24-1 with TRBJ1-6, with D maybe TRBD1 (6 bases). Trimming took off 7 bases at V and 7 bases at J, with 13 bases between the two ends. The CDR3 is 14 residues long. Germline loops: CDR1 KGHDR, CDR2 SFDVKD. CDR3 coding DNA: TGTGCCACCAGGAGGACAGCCTCAAATTCACCCCTCCACTTT. It is translated as CATRRTASNSPLHF.

The rearrangement links TRBV18 to TRBJ1-1, with D perhaps matching TRBD1 (6 bases). The germline V gene encodes CDR1 KGHSH and CDR2 LQKENI. CDR3 length: 12 amino acids. The germline V and J ends were trimmed by 6 bases and 7 bases, with 12 bases remaining between them. The CDR3 bases are TGTGCCAGCTCCGGACAGAGGGGTGAAGCTTTCTTT. It yields the protein CASSGQRGEAFF.

The CDR3 spells CASSERQITNTGELFF. The CDR3 nucleotides read TGTGCCAGCAGCGAACGACAGATTACGAACACCGGGGAGCTGTTTTTT. This chain joins TRBV9 and TRBJ2-2; TRBD1 is a possible D gene (5 bases). CDR1 SGDLS and CDR2 YYNGEE come from the germline V gene. The V and J ends lost 3 bases and 0 bases respectively, with 12 bases between them. This CDR3 contains 16 residues.

The gene calls are TRBV5-1 and TRBJ2-7; 8 bases line up with TRBD2. In germline, CDR1 is SGHRS, CDR2 YFSETQ. V shed 1 base, J shed 4 bases, and the junction held 4 bases outside the gene matches. This CDR3 is built from 14 residues. This CDR3 is CASSLRGGRYEQYF. The CDR3 nucleotides are TGCGCCAGCAGCTTGCGGGGGGGCCGGTACGAGCAGTACTTC.

The chain joins TRBV9 to TRBJ2-3; 12 bases fit TRBD1. V shed 3 bases, J shed 3 bases, and the junction held 5 bases outside the gene matches. The CDR3 has 16 amino acids. Germline V gene data show CDR1 as SGDLS and CDR2 as YYNGEE. CDR3 nucleotide sequence: TGTGCCAGCAGCGGGGGGACAGGGGGCCGGACAGATACGCAGTATTTT. This encodes CASSGGTGGRTDTQYF. The whole variable domain, remainder taken from reference TRBV9 and TRBJ2-3, is DSGVTQTPKHLITATGQRVTLRCSPRSGDLSVYWYQQSLDQGLQFLIQYYNGEERAKGNILERFSAQQFPDLHSELNLSSLELGDSALYFCASSGGTGGRTDTQYFGPGTRLTVL.

This chain connects TRBV7-3 to TRBJ2-3; 9 positions match TRBD2. The CDR3 consists of 15 residues. The germline gives CDR1 SGHTA, CDR2 FQGTGA. The junction had 8 bases not matched to a gene; V was cut back by 4 bases and J by 6 bases. The CDR3 reads CASSSLAGFQDTQYF. The CDR3 DNA sequence: TGTGCCAGCAGCTCCCTAGCGGGGTTTCAGGATACGCAGTATTTT. Drawing the rest from reference TRBV7-3 and TRBJ2-3, the complete variable domain is GAGVSQTPSNKVTEKGKYVELRCDPISGHTALYWYRQSLGQGPEFLIYFQGTGAADDSGLPNDRFFAVRPEGSVSTLKIQRTERGDSAVYLCASSSLAGFQDTQYFGPGTRLTVL.

The chain links TRBV6-5 to TRBJ2-1, with 7 positions matching TRBD2. V trimming: 9 bases; J trimming: 1 base; junction bases outside the gene matches: 6. The CDR3 is made up of 14 amino acids. The germline V gene encodes CDR1 MNHEY and CDR2 SVGAGI. This CDR3 is CASWGGYSYNEQFF. In DNA form, the CDR3 reads TGTGCCAGTTGGGGAGGGTATTCCTACAATGAGCAGTTCTTC.

J is TRBJ1-2 and V is TRBV9; TRBD1 matches at 7 bases. CDR3 length: 16 amino acids. Trimming took 2 bases from V and 2 from J; bases not matched to a gene: 9. Germline V lookup: CDR1 SGDLS, CDR2 YYNGEE. Here the CDR3 DNA reads TGTGCCAGCAGCGTTGAACAGGGGCTACCAAACTATGGCTACACCTTC. Its translation: CASSVEQGLPNYGYTF.

The V and J genes are TRBV19 and TRBJ1-4; D unresolved. CDR1 and CDR2 (germline): LNHDA, SQIVND (reference sequence). V was shortened by 3 bases and J by 4 bases, with 9 bases between the two germline ends. The CDR3 extends over 14 amino acids. CDR3 sequence reads: CASSIRGVNEKLFF. In nucleotides, the CDR3 is TGTGCCAGTAGTATCCGGGGTGTTAATGAAAAACTGTTTTTT.

The chain couples TRBV7-8 to TRBJ2-7; TRBD1 matches 9 bases. CDR3 length equals 14 residues. The germline V gene has CDR1 SGHVS and CDR2 FQNEAQ. V dropped 5 bases and J dropped 2; count of bases not matched to a gene: 4. CDR3 nucleotides: TGTGCCAGCAGCAGGACAGGGGCTACCTACGAGCAGTACTTC. This encodes CASSRTGATYEQYF.

This clone occurred a few times. The chain joins TRBV9 to TRBJ2-7, with TRBD2 matching over 10 bases. Trimming removed 4 bases from V and 0 bases from J; junction bases left unmatched: 10. The CDR3 is 17 amino acids. Germline CDR1 reads SGDLS; CDR2 reads YYNGEE. CDR3 loop: CASSLSSGGHSSYEQYF. In nucleotides, the CDR3 is TGTGCCAGCAGCCTTTCTAGCGGGGGCCACAGCTCCTACGAGCAGTACTTC.

The chain recombines TRBV29-1 with TRBJ2-7; tentatively, D is TRBD1 (6 bases). V lost 2 bases, J lost 0 bases, and 11 bases lay in between. CDR1 SQVTM and CDR2 ANQGSEA come from the germline V gene. The CDR3 is made up of 14 amino acids. Here the CDR3 DNA reads TGCAGCGTTGAAACGGACAGCTCCTCCTACGAGCAGTACTTC. Translating gives CSVETDSSSYEQYF.

This clone was observed a handful of times. This sequence joins TRBV18 and TRBJ2-1; D remains ambiguous. Looked up from germline, CDR1 is KGHSH and CDR2 is LQKENI. This CDR3 region has 13 residues. V was pared by 3 bases and J by 3 bases, with 6 bases between. CDR3 in amino acids: CASSPQFYNEQFF. The CDR3 nucleotides are TGTGCCAGCTCACCGCAGTTCTACAATGAGCAGTTCTTC.

The V gene is TRBV11-2, the J gene TRBJ1-1; D unresolved. The V end lost 4 bases, the J end lost 7 bases, and 19 bases lay between the germline ends. This CDR3 has 15 residues. Per the germline V gene, CDR1 is SGHAT and CDR2 is FQNNGV. As DNA, the CDR3 is TGTGCCAGCAGCTACCCCGGGAGACTCGGACGTGAAGCTTTCTTT. Translated, it gives CASSYPGRLGREAFF. Looking up the rest from reference TRBV11-2 and TRBJ1-1 gives the full variable domain: EAGVAQSPRYKIIEKRQSVAFWCNPISGHATLYWYQQILGQGPKLLIQFQNNGVVDDSQLPKDRFSAERLKGVDSTLKIQPAKLEDSAVYLCASSYPGRLGREAFFGQGTRLTVV.

The chain uses TRBV4-1 and TRBJ2-3; 9 nucleotides line up with TRBD2. The CDR3 covers 14 residues. Germline lookup yields CDR1 MGHRA and CDR2 YSYEKL. The CDR3 protein is CASRRGGDSDTQYF. The CDR3 region has the DNA TGCGCAAGTCGGCGGGGGGGAGACTCAGATACGCAGTATTTT.

V usage is TRBV23-1 and J usage is TRBJ1-2; D gene uncertain. TRBV23-1 has ORF status, its function being uncertain. The ends were cut back, 3 bases at V and 6 bases at J, with 14 bases in the middle. The CDR3 covers 14 residues. The CDR3 spells CASSQSQAPNGYTF. CDR3 bases: TGCGCCAGCAGTCAGTCCCAGGCCCCCAATGGCTACACCTTC.

This clone was detected only a few times. The genes are TRBV12-3 or TRBV12-4 and TRBJ1-5; D unresolved. The V end was cut by 2 bases, the J end by 0 bases, with 2 bases between. CDR3 length: 13 amino acids. The CDR3 protein is CASSLYSNQPQHF. The CDR3 bases are TGTGCCAGCAGTTTATATAGCAATCAGCCCCAGCATTTT.

The chain employs TRBV19 and TRBJ1-6, with a tentative D call TRBD1 (5 bases). The CDR3 contains 17 residues. Trimming shortened V by 5 bases and J by 4 bases, and 18 bases separated the two germline ends. Per the germline V gene, CDR1 is LNHDA and CDR2 is SQIVND (reference sequence). CDR3 residues: CASSLRVGQGYNSPLHF. CDR3 DNA: TGTGCCAGTAGTCTAAGGGTGGGCCAGGGATATAATTCACCCCTCCACTTT.

J is TRBJ1-2 and V is TRBV2; the D gene is possibly TRBD1 (5 bases). The CDR3 loop spans 14 amino acids. Germline V gives CDR1 SNHLY, CDR2 FYNNEI. V was pared by 3 bases and J by 4 bases, with 12 bases between. CDR3 nucleotide sequence: TGTGCCAGCAGTGAGATGGGGACTTCCTATGGCTACACCTTC. Translated: CASSEMGTSYGYTF.

The chain carries TRBV19 and TRBJ1-2, with 8 positions matching TRBD1. With 5 bases clipped from V and 0 bases from J, the junction kept 5 bases outside the gene matches. CDR3 length: 15 amino acids. Germline CDR1 reads LNHDA; CDR2 reads SQIVND (reference sequence). CDR3 DNA: TGTGCCAGTAGTCAGGGGGCCGGCGCTAACTATGGCTACACCTTC. Encoded protein: CASSQGAGANYGYTF.

This rearrangement joins TRBV18 to TRBJ2-5; no clear D gene. The CDR3 is 13 amino acids. V lost 2 bases to trimming and J lost 7 bases, with 11 bases between them. Germline-derived CDR1 and CDR2 are KGHSH and LQKENI. The CDR3 loop is CASSPVSFGTQYF. The DNA for the CDR3 is TGTGCCAGCTCACCAGTGTCGTTCGGGACCCAGTACTTC. Complete variable domain (other parts from reference TRBV18 and TRBJ2-5): NAGVMQNPRHLVRRRGQEARLRCSPMKGHSHVYWYRQLPEEGLKFMVYLQKENIIDESGMPKERFSAEFPKEGPSILRIQQVVRGDSAAYFCASSPVSFGTQYFGPGTRLLVL.

This rearrangement joins TRBV6-5 to TRBJ1-1, with 7 positions matching TRBD1. Per the germline V gene, CDR1 is MNHEY and CDR2 is SVGAGI. The CDR3 extends over 13 amino acids. The ends lost 6 bases at V and 2 bases at J; junction bases unmatched: 3. CDR3 DNA: TGTGCCAGCAGACGGACAGGAAACACTGAAGCTTTCTTT. Translated, it gives CASRRTGNTEAFF.

This clone came up a few times. DNA of the CDR3: TGCGCCAGCAGGTTTCGGGGGGTAGGCTATGGCTACACCTTC. The encoded protein is CASRFRGVGYGYTF. V gene TRBV4-1 combines with J gene TRBJ1-2; perhaps TRBD1 as D (5 bases). CDR1 is MGHRA, CDR2 YSYEKL, per germline. CDR3 length: 14 amino acids. Trimming removed 6 bases from V and 4 bases from J, with 15 bases in between.

The chain joins TRBV3-1 (or the pseudogene TRBV3-2) to TRBJ1-1; D is possibly TRBD1 (5 bases). CDR1 is LGHDT, CDR2 YNNKEL, per germline (reference sequence). Between the trimmed V and J ends, which lost 1 base and 4 bases, there was a span of 16 bases. This CDR3 region has 16 residues. In nucleotides, the CDR3 is TGTGCCAGCAGCCAAGGCGGGGGGAGGCGGGCCACTGAAGCTTTCTTT. Translating it yields CASSQGGGRRATEAFF.

This sequence joins TRBV30 and TRBJ1-3; D call uncertain. V shed 5 bases and J shed 0 bases, with 17 bases lying between them. This CDR3 has 16 residues. Germline lookup yields CDR1 GTSNPN and CDR2 SVGIG (reference sequence). The CDR3 loop is CAWSPLRVSSGNTIYF. The CDR3 bases are TGTGCCTGGTCCCCCCTCCGGGTTTCCTCTGGAAACACCATATATTTT.

The J gene is TRBJ1-4, the V gene TRBV5-1, with 10 bases lining up with TRBD1. This CDR3 is 15 amino acids long. Looked up from germline, CDR1 is SGHRS and CDR2 is YFSETQ. Losses at the gene ends were 4 bases for V and 8 bases for J; bases not matched to a gene: 8. The CDR3: CASSGLTGGVEKLFF. As DNA, the CDR3 is TGCGCCAGCAGCGGCCTGACAGGGGGCGTAGAAAAACTGTTTTTT. Filled out from reference TRBV5-1 and TRBJ1-4, the complete variable domain reads KAGVTQTPRYLIKTRGQQVTLSCSPISGHRSVSWYQQTPGQGLQFLFEYFSETQRNKGNFPGRFSGRQFSNSRSEMNVSTLELGDSALYLCASSGLTGGVEKLFFGSGTQLSVL.

The chain is built from TRBV28 and TRBJ2-1, with TRBD1 identical over 7 bases. Trimming removed 5 bases from V and 8 bases from J; junction bases left unmatched: 12. Per germline, CDR1 MDHEN and CDR2 SYDVKM. The CDR3 is 15 residues long. In nucleotides, the CDR3 is TGTGCCAGCAGTCCCCACCTGAGGGGGCTGTATGAGCAGTTCTTC. Translating gives CASSPHLRGLYEQFF.

This chain connects TRBV5-4 to TRBJ2-3; 9 nucleotides align to TRBD2. The germline V gene has CDR1 SGHNT and CDR2 YYREEE (reference sequence). There are 16 residues in the CDR3. The ends lost 0 bases at V and 6 bases at J; junction bases unmatched: 8. The CDR3 region has the DNA TGTGCCAGCAGCTTGGAAGCGCGGGGGGGGGCCGATACGCAGTATTTT. It translates to CASSLEARGGADTQYF. Looking up the rest from reference TRBV5-4 and TRBJ2-3 gives the full variable domain: ETGVTQSPTHLIKTRGQQVTLRCSSQSGHNTVSWYQQALGQGPQFIFQYYREEENGRGNFPPRFSGLQFPNYSSELNVNALELDDSALYLCASSLEARGGADTQYFGPGTRLTVL.

This clone was detected a few times. This chain uses TRBV7-8 with TRBJ2-2, with a tentative D call TRBD2 (5 bases). The V end lost 7 bases, the J end lost 4 bases, and 13 bases lay between the germline ends. The CDR3 covers 14 residues. Germline CDR1 is SGHVS and CDR2 is FQNEAQ. The CDR3 region is CASITGLGTGELFF. CDR3 DNA sequence: TGTGCCAGCATCACCGGACTGGGCACCGGGGAGCTGTTTTTT.

The chain has TRBV28 and TRBJ1-2, with D uncertain. The CDR3 sequence is 11 residues long. With 11 bases removed from V and 0 bases from J, the gap between germline ends came to 7 bases. The germline gives CDR1 MDHEN, CDR2 SYDVKM. This chain's CDR3 is CASTANYGYTF. CDR3 coding DNA: TGTGCCTCTACAGCTAACTATGGCTACACCTTC.